The rows below give T cell receptor beta chains drawn from one sample of a study of T cell changes during pregnancy in multiple sclerosis. The protocol was immunoSEQ multiplex PCR, while the TCRdb copy is restricted to in-frame clones and leaves out a portion. The table has approximately 48,000 clones, approximately 90% seen once. Sequences were derived from CD4+ T cells from peripheral blood mononuclear cells, sampled after pregnancy. The receptors come from a female donor with multiple sclerosis, enrolled in a pregnancy study. The CDR3 runs from the conserved cysteine through the conserved F or W. D genes are given only for firm matches.

14 TRBJ1-4 . TRBV11-2 CASSLSYSGEKLFF
16 TRBJ1-2 . TRBV19 CASSIGPGTYVYGYTF
15 TRBJ2-7 TRBD1 TRBV27 CASSPPGQISYEQYF
13 TRBJ1-1 . TRBV19 CATLYSRTTEAFF
16 TRBJ1-4 . TRBV19 CASSWAGALLGEKLFF
14 TRBJ2-1 TRBD1 TRBV7-9 CASSLRQGYNEQFF
15 TRBJ2-7 TRBD2 TRBV28 CASRDSGRAASEQYF
18 TRBJ2-7 . TRBV12-5 CASGLALIPRVSSYEQYF
15 TRBJ1-2 TRBD1 TRBV5-4 CASSLRGGVFYGYTF
13 TRBJ2-7 . TRBV5-1 CASTNSLSREQYF
17 TRBJ2-1 . TRBV5-4 CASSPSPPLDGLGEQFF
12 TRBJ1-2 . TRBV29-1 CSVAGANYGYTF
16 TRBJ2-2 . TRBV10-2 CASKRGGISNTGELFF
11 TRBJ2-2 . TRBV6-1 CAGRVAGELFF
16 TRBJ2-2 TRBD1 TRBV18 CASSPGGTGGTGELFF
12 TRBJ1-3 TRBD1 TRBV29-1 CSGGQGGNTIYF
15 TRBJ1-1 . TRBV5-5 CASSLYRGVNTEAFF
17 TRBJ2-6 . TRBV21-1 CADLGDRGQGGANVLTF
12 TRBJ2-1 . TRBV5-4 CASSAPEGEQFF
13 TRBJ1-1 . TRBV7-9 CASSQRVNTEAFF
13 TRBJ2-7 . TRBV5-4 CASSSSERDEQYF
13 TRBJ1-4 . TRBV19 CASRSGSNEKLFF
18 TRBJ1-6 . TRBV15 CATSRDLRTRTVNSPLHF
18 TRBJ2-3 TRBD2 TRBV4-2 CASSQAPLAGGPPDTQYF
15 TRBJ1-1 TRBD1 TRBV27 CASSLRDRGNTEAFF
16 TRBJ1-4 . TRBV6-5 CASSYSGRATNEKLFF
14 TRBJ2-3 TRBD1 TRBV5-8 CASSRGQPTDTQYF
13 TRBJ1-1 . TRBV5-1 CASSKGGRTEAFF
15 TRBJ2-7 . TRBV5-1 CASSLGRGQGYEQYF
15 TRBJ1-1 . TRBV5-1 CASSLAGAVNTEAFF
16 TRBJ2-6 . TRBV18 CASSPQGVAGANVLTF
14 TRBJ2-7 TRBD1 TRBV18 CASSPPGQPLPRYF
13 TRBJ1-4 TRBD1 TRBV28 CASRDRGREKLFF
13 TRBJ1-2 TRBD1 TRBV6-5 CASSLDRGTGYTF
15 TRBJ2-7 . TRBV18 CASSPGGGTAHEQYF
13 TRBJ2-1 . TRBV5-1 CASSFYREESLFF
14 TRBJ1-2 . TRBV7-2 CASSPLGGAYGYTF
13 TRBJ2-3 TRBD1 TRBV6-1 CASGDRAADTQYF
22 TRBJ2-3 TRBD2 TRBV4-1 CASSQGPAPGLAGGPFQDTQYF
12 TRBJ2-1 . TRBV7-2 CASSVKLNEQFF
15 TRBJ1-2 . TRBV6-1 CASSEKGDTNYGYTF